The 11 T cell receptor beta chains below all came from one sample that was sequenced in a study of T-cell reconstitution after alpha-beta-depleted transplantation in children. It was with unique molecular identifiers that the TCRbeta library was prepared. TCRdb used MiXCR to reprocess the PCR reads, holding one entry per CDR3 protein. The table records over 200,000 distinct CDR3 sequences, 17% of them present only once. The input for sequencing was PBMCs, mostly from graft donor cells, taken 360 days after TCRalphabeta/CD19-depleted stem cell transplant. All receptors come from a male patient aged 2-10 years who had a stem cell transplant for acute lymphoblastic leukemia, so the T cells may come from the graft donor.

This clonotype has a count of ten or more. CDR3 nucleotides: TGCAGTGCTAGAGAACTAGCGGTCATAAATACGCAGTATTTT. Protein: CSARELAVINTQYF. The chain carries TRBV20-1 and TRBJ2-3; 8 bases match TRBD2. This CDR3 spans 14 amino acids. CDR1 DFQATT and CDR2 SNEGSKA come from the germline V gene (reference sequence). J lost 7 bases, V lost 0 bases, and 6 bases had no gene match.

In its sample, this clonotype was seen many times. The chain combines TRBV12-3 or TRBV12-4 with TRBJ2-7; D is unclear. The CDR3 has 11 residues. V was cut by 8 bases and J by 4 bases, with 9 bases left in between. The CDR3 DNA reads as TGTGCCAGCGGCAGATATTACGAGCAGTACTTC. Its translation is CASGRYYEQYF.

This chain joins TRBV12-3 or TRBV12-4 and TRBJ2-1; TRBD1 is a possible D gene (7 bases). V was pared by 3 bases and J by 8 bases, with 11 bases between. The CDR3 spans 13 residues. For the CDR3, the DNA is TGTGCCAGCAGTTTCTCCAGGGGGGATGAGCAGTTCTTC. Its protein product is CASSFSRGDEQFF.

This sequence joins TRBV2 and TRBJ1-1; D call uncertain. Germline CDR1 reads SNHLY; CDR2 reads FYNNEI. With 4 bases removed from V and 4 bases from J, the gap between germline ends came to 4 bases. This CDR3 comprises 11 residues. The CDR3 is CASSGFTEAFF. The DNA for the CDR3 is TGTGCCAGCAGTGGGTTCACTGAAGCTTTCTTT.

This clonotype came up a few times. The genes are TRBV12-3 or TRBV12-4 and TRBJ1-2; TRBD1 agrees at 7 bases. The CDR3 sequence is 12 residues long. The trim removed 7 bases at V and 5 bases at J, leaving 4 bases unmatched. Written as DNA, the CDR3 is TGTGCCAGCATCCCGACAGGGTATGGCTACACCTTC. Residues: CASIPTGYGYTF.

V and J are TRBV30 and TRBJ2-7; the D gene is possibly TRBD1 (6 bases). Trimming took 1 base from V and 3 from J, leaving 13 bases between them. CDR1 is GTSNPN and CDR2 is SVGIG in the germline V gene (reference sequence). The CDR3 extends over 14 amino acids. For the CDR3, the DNA is TGTGCCTGGAGTGGACAGGTCACGGGCTACGAGCAGTACTTC. This translates into CAWSGQVTGYEQYF.

This chain joins TRBV7-2 and TRBJ2-3; D is ambiguous. The germline V gene encodes CDR1 SGHTA and CDR2 FQGNSA. Trimming removed 2 bases from V and 0 bases from J, with 9 bases in between. This CDR3 region has 15 residues. CDR3 bases: TGTGCCAGCAGCTTATCCTACACTAGCACAGATACGCAGTATTTT. Encoded protein: CASSLSYTSTDTQYF.

A few counts support this clonotype. The chain uses TRBV21-1 and TRBJ2-1; the table calls TRBD2, which could not be checked here. TRBV21-1 constitutes a pseudogene. This CDR3 has 16 amino acids. In DNA form, the CDR3 reads TGTGCCAGCAGCGACCAAGGACTAGCGGGAGACGATGAGCAGTTCTTC. It yields the protein CASSDQGLAGDDEQFF.

Only a few counts were recorded for this clonotype. This chain uses TRBV28 with TRBJ2-2; D is ambiguous. The CDR3 covers 14 residues. Germline V gene sequence: CDR1 MDHEN, CDR2 SYDVKM. V was clipped by 5 bases and J by 6 bases, with 13 bases between them. CDR3 residues: CASSHIRTPGELFF. The CDR3 coding sequence is TGTGCCAGCAGTCATATAAGAACCCCCGGGGAGCTGTTTTTT.

This clonotype was detected a few times. V and J are TRBV11-1 and TRBJ2-3, with a possible D match to TRBD2 (6 bases). The CDR3 spans 15 residues. V was trimmed by 1 base and J by 2 bases, leaving 10 bases between them. Germline lookup yields CDR1 SGHAT and CDR2 FQDESV (reference sequence). CDR3 in amino acids: CASSLGRGFTDTQYF. In DNA, the CDR3 is TGTGCCAGCAGCTTAGGGCGGGGCTTCACAGATACGCAGTATTTT.

This clonotype was seen many times. CDR3 in DNA: TGTGCCAGCAGTACCGGGGGGATAGGGGGGACCCAGTACTTC. Its translation: CASSTGGIGGTQYF. The chain uses TRBV12-3 or TRBV12-4 and TRBJ2-5, with D perhaps matching TRBD2 (7 bases). The CDR3 loop spans 14 amino acids. Trimming took 5 bases from V and 7 from J, leaving 17 bases between them.